This TCR beta chain was captured by sequencing in a study of OX40 agonist ivuxolimab in advanced cancers. Patients who had autoimmune disease history or got systemic immunosuppression were left out. TCRdb's copy holds only in-frame clones and misses some; the assay was immunoSEQ multiplex PCR. The data contain more than 60,000 clones, roughly nine tenths of them singletons. CDR3 length equals 14 residues. The germline V gene has CDR1 SEHNR and CDR2 FQNEAQ (reference sequence). The V and J ends lost 1 base and 3 bases respectively, with 7 bases between them. Source: CD4+ or CD8+ T cells sorted from blood, taken in a trial of the OX40 agonist ivuxolimab. The chain joins TRBV7-9 to TRBJ2-1, with D maybe TRBD2 (6 bases). The receptor was derived from an adult with an advanced solid tumor such as melanoma, head and neck, liver or kidney cancer. CDR3 nucleotides: TGTGCCAGCAGCTTAGACGGGAGCTACAATGAGCAGTTCTTC. This translates into CASSLDGSYNEQFF. The full variable domain, completed using reference TRBV7-9 and TRBJ2-1, is DTGVSQNPRHKITKRGQNVTFRCDPISEHNRLYWYRQTLGQGPEFLTYFQNEAQLEKSRLLSDRFSAERPKGSFSTLEIQRTEQGDSAMYLCASSLDGSYNEQFFGPGTRLTVL.